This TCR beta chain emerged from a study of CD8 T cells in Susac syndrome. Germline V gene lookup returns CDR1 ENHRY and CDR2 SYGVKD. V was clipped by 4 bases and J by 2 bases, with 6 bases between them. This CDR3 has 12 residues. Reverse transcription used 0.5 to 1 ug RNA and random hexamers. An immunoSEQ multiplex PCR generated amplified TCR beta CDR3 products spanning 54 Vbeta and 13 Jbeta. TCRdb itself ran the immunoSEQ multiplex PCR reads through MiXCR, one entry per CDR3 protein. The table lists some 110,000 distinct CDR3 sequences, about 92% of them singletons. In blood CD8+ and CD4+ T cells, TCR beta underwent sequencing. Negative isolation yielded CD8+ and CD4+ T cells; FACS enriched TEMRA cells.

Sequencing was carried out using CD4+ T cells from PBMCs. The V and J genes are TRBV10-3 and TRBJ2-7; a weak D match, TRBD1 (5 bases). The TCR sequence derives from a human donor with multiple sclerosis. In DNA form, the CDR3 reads TGTGCCATCAGTGCACAGGCCTACGAGCAGTACTTC. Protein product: CAISAQAYEQYF.